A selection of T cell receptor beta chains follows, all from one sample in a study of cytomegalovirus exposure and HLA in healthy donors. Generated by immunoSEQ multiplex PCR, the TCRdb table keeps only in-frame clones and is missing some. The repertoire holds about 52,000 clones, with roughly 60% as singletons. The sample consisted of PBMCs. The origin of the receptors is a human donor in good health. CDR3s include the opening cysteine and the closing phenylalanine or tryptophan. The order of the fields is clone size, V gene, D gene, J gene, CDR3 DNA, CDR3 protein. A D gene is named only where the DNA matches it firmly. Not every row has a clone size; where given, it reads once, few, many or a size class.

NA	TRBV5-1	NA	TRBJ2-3	TGCGCCAGCGCCCCAAAGGCGGGGACAGGCACAGATACGCAGTATTTT	CASAPKAGTGTDTQYF
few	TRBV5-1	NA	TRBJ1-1	TGCGCCAGCAGCCCGCGGACATCGGTGAACACTGAAGCTTTCTTT	CASSPRTSVNTEAFF
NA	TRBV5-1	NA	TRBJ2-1	TGCGCCAGCAGCACTGTTGGCGGGCCTTACAATGAGCAGTTCTTC	CASSTVGGPYNEQFF
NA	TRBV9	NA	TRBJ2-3	TGTGCCAGCAGCGTCCATCTCGGGGATACGCAGTATTTT	CASSVHLGDTQYF
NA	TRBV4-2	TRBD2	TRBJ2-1	TGTGCCAGCAGCCAAGATTTTCGGGGGGGTTACAATGAGCAGTTCTTC	CASSQDFRGGYNEQFF
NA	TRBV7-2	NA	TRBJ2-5	TGTGCCAGCCGCAGCAGGGGTGAAGAGACCCAGTACTTC	CASRSRGEETQYF
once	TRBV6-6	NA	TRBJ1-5	TGTGCCAGCAGTCCTGGGACAAGCCAGCCCCAGCATTTT	CASSPGTSQPQHF
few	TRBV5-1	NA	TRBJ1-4	TGCGCCAGCAGCCTCCGCTACGGGGGAACTAATGAAAAACTGTTTTTT	CASSLRYGGTNEKLFF
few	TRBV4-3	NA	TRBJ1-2	TGCGCCAGCAGCCAAGACAGGGCCAACTATGGCTACACCTTC	CASSQDRANYGYTF
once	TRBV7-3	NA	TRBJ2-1	TGTGCCAGCAGCTTAATTCCCTCGACAGTCAATGAGCAGTTCTTC	CASSLIPSTVNEQFF
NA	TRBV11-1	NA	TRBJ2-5	TGTGCCAGCAGCGCGGGGGCCGGAAAGACCCAGTACTTC	CASSAGAGKTQYF
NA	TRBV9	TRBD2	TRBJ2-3	TGTGCCAGCAGTGCGACTAGCGGGGGTCCAGATACGCAGTATTTT	CASSATSGGPDTQYF
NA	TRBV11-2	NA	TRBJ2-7	TGTGCCAGCAGCAGGGCGACTACCTACGAGCAGTACTTC	CASSRATTYEQYF
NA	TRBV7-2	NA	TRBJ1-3	TGTGCCAGCAGCCCGGGGGACTCTTCTGGAAACACCATATATTTT	CASSPGDSSGNTIYF
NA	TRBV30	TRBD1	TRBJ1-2	TGTGCCCGTGGGCGACAGGGGGGTTACTATGGCTACACCTTC	CARGRQGGYYGYTF
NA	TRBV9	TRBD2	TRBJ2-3	TGTGCCAGCAGCCCCTTAGCGGGGGGGCCCCAGGATACGCAGTATTTT	CASSPLAGGPQDTQYF
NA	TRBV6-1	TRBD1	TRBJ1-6	TGTGCCAGCAGTGGGAGGGACAGGGGTGGAAGTTTGGCACCCCTCCACTTT	CASSGRDRGGSLAPLHF
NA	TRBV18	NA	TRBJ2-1	TGTGCCAGCTCACTAGCTCTGAATGAGCAGTTCTTC	CASSLALNEQFF
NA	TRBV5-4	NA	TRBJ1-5	TGTGCCAGCAGCTTTTCGCTTAGGGGCGAAAATCAGCCCCAGCATTTT	CASSFSLRGENQPQHF
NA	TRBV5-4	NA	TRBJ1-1	TGTGCCAGCAGCTTGGTACAGGGCTGGAGCACTGAAGCTTTCTTT	CASSLVQGWSTEAFF
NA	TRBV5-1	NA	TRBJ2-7	TGCGCCAGCAGCTTTGTGGGGCCGACCTACGAGCAGTACTTC	CASSFVGPTYEQYF
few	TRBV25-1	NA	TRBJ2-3	TGTGCCAGCGGTTCGGAGAACACAGATACGCAGTATTTT	CASGSENTDTQYF
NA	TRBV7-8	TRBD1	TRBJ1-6	TGTGCCAGCAGGCCAGACAGGGGTTATTCACCCCTCCACTTT	CASRPDRGYSPLHF
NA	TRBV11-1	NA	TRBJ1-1	TGTGCCAGCAGCTTACAGGAAAACACTGAAGCTTTCTTT	CASSLQENTEAFF
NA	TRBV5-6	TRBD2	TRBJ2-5	TGTGCCAGCAGCTCACTAGCGCGCGACCAAGAGACCCAGTACTTC	CASSSLARDQETQYF
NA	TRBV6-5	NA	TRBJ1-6	TGTGCCAGCAGTAGGGAGGCAAATTCACCCCTCCACTTT	CASSREANSPLHF
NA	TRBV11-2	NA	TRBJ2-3	TGTGCCAGCAGCCGCATGTCACGGGATACGCAGTATTTT	CASSRMSRDTQYF
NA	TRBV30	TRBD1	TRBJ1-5	TGTGCCTGGAGTGGAGATCCCAAGAAGGGGGACAGTTGGAATCAGCCCCAGCATTTT	CAWSGDPKKGDSWNQPQHF